These 21 T cell receptor beta chains were all obtained from the same sample, sequenced in a study of radiotherapy plus CTLA-4 blockade in lung cancer. The repertoire was sequenced with immunoSEQ multiplex PCR; TCRdb's copy has only in-frame clones and lacks some. The sample comprises around 72,000 clones, roughly 80% of which are singletons, and 7.1% rests with the top ten. The material was peripheral blood, obtained from a patient treated with radiotherapy plus ipilimumab. Source of these receptors: a human donor with non-small cell lung cancer who had a complete response to radiotherapy plus ipilimumab.

J is TRBJ1-5 and V is TRBV7-6; D is uncertain. V lost 4 bases and J lost 1, with 5 bases in between. This CDR3 is 13 amino acids long. The germline V gene has CDR1 SGHVS and CDR2 FNYEAQ. The CDR3 is CASSSASNQPQHF. DNA for the CDR3: TGTGCCAGCAGCTCTGCGAGCAATCAGCCCCAGCATTTT.

The CDR3 loop is CASSPGDEQFF. The CDR3 DNA reads TGTGCCAGCAGCCCTGGGGATGAGCAGTTCTTC. The chain has TRBV11-3 and TRBJ2-1; D unresolved. CDR3 length: 11 amino acids. V was shortened by 5 bases and J by 8 bases, with 7 bases between the two germline ends. Germline CDR1 is SGHNT and CDR2 is YENEEA.

The chain links TRBV15 to TRBJ2-1; 7 nucleotides match TRBD1. The CDR3 runs 15 residues. Per the germline V gene, CDR1 is LNHNV and CDR2 is YYDKDF (reference sequence). V lost 0 bases to trimming and J lost 7 bases; unmatched junction nucleotides: 6. CDR3 protein: CATSRENNRGNEQFF. CDR3 DNA sequence: TGTGCCACCAGCAGAGAAAACAACAGGGGTAATGAGCAGTTCTTC.

This clone was seen only a few times. The V call is TRBV6-1, the J call TRBJ2-7, with TRBD2 as a possible D gene (6 bases). Germline V CDR1 and CDR2: MNHNS, SASEGT. There are 13 residues in the CDR3. V was clipped by 7 bases and J by 2 bases, with 12 bases between them. This chain's CDR3 is CASTGGATYEQYV. The CDR3 nucleotides are TGTGCCAGCACGGGCGGGGCAACCTACGAGCAGTACGTC.

The chain carries TRBV4-1 and TRBJ1-3, with D maybe TRBD1 (6 bases). This CDR3 has 15 residues. In germline, CDR1 is MGHRA, CDR2 YSYEKL. V lost 2 bases, J lost 0 bases, and 8 bases lay in between. The CDR3 DNA reads as TGCGCCAGCAGCCAAAGGACAGCCTCTGGAAACACCATATATTTT. It yields the protein CASSQRTASGNTIYF.

This clone was seen only a few times. The chain joins TRBV7-2 to TRBJ1-5; unclear D gene. Per germline, CDR1 SGHTA and CDR2 FQGNSA. The ends were cut back, 4 bases at V and 9 bases at J, with 13 bases in the middle. CDR3 length: 13 residues. The CDR3 is CASSSAALGPQHF. The CDR3 DNA reads TGTGCCAGCAGCTCTGCCGCACTAGGGCCCCAGCATTTT.

This chain connects TRBV28 to TRBJ1-2; 9 bases are shared with TRBD1. The CDR3 loop spans 14 amino acids. The ends lost 5 bases at V and 1 base at J; junction bases unmatched: 2. CDR1 and CDR2 from the germline V gene are MDHEN and SYDVKM. CDR3 DNA: TGTGCCAGCAGTCCGGGACAGGGTAACTATGGCTACACCTTC. Translated, it gives CASSPGQGNYGYTF.

The chain recombines TRBV6-1 with TRBJ1-5; 12 nucleotides align to TRBD1. This CDR3 has 16 residues. V shed 3 bases and J 3 bases; nucleotides not matched to a gene: 3. In germline, CDR1 is MNHNS, CDR2 SASEGT. For the CDR3, the DNA is TGTGCCAGCAGTGAGGGGACAGGGGGCTTCAATCAGCCCCAGCATTTT. Translation gives CASSEGTGGFNQPQHF.

This chain uses TRBV9 with TRBJ2-7; D unresolved. This CDR3 spans 16 amino acids. V was clipped by 0 bases and J by 0 bases, with 13 bases between them. CDR1 SGDLS and CDR2 YYNGEE come from the germline V gene. The CDR3 DNA reads TGTGCCAGCAGCGTAGCGCCCCCTTTGGACTCCTACGAGCAGTACGTC. This sequence encodes CASSVAPPLDSYEQYV.

Regarding this clone: Germline and junction disagree at one end, which may indicate a read error. The rearrangement joins TRBV7-7 to TRBJ2-1; 10 bases match TRBD2. Germline V gives CDR1 SSHAT, CDR2 FNYEAQ (reference sequence). This CDR3 has 13 amino acids. The CDR3 DNA sequence: TGTGCTAGCAGCTTAGCGGGGGGTAATGAGCAGTTCTTC. It yields the protein CASSLAGGNEQFF.

This clone was detected a few times. The rearrangement uses TRBV7-9 and TRBJ2-2, with 9 bases aligning to TRBD1. Germline CDR1 and CDR2: SEHNR and FQNEAQ (reference sequence). The J segment lost 3 bases and the V segment lost 5 bases, leaving 4 bases of the junction unmatched. The CDR3 is 15 amino acids. DNA for the CDR3: TGTGCCAGCAGCCGCGGGACAGGGCACACCGGGGAGCTGTTTTTT. It is translated as CASSRGTGHTGELFF.

V usage is TRBV6-1 and J usage is TRBJ1-2; possibly TRBD1 for D (5 bases). Germline CDR1 MNHNS, CDR2 SASEGT. V was shortened by 3 bases and J by 2 bases, with 7 bases between the two germline ends. CDR3 length: 13 residues. As DNA, the CDR3 is TGTGCCAGCAGTGAGACAGAGAACTATGGCTACACCTTC. The encoded protein is CASSETENYGYTF.

The chain is built from TRBV5-1 and TRBJ2-3; TRBD2 is a possible D gene (6 bases). In germline, CDR1 is SGHRS, CDR2 YFSETQ. Trimming pared 4 bases from V and 2 bases from J, leaving 20 bases between. The CDR3 consists of 17 residues. CDR3 protein: CASSVVSVGGITDTQYF. Written as DNA, the CDR3 is TGCGCCAGCAGCGTTGTCAGTGTCGGGGGAATCACAGATACGCAGTATTTT.

J is TRBJ1-2 and V is TRBV11-2; D call uncertain. Germline CDR1 and CDR2: SGHAT and FQNNGV. The CDR3 is made up of 13 amino acids. V lost 5 bases and J 3 bases, leaving 10 bases between the germline ends. In DNA, the CDR3 is TGTGCCAGCAGCACCGGGAGCTACTATGGCTACACCTTC. Amino acid sequence: CASSTGSYYGYTF.

The V and J genes are TRBV7-8 and TRBJ2-7, with 7 bases aligning to TRBD2. CDR1 and CDR2 from the germline V gene are SGHVS and FQNEAQ. Trimming at V came to 6 bases and at J to 7 bases, leaving 6 bases not matched to a gene. CDR3 length: 12 amino acids. This CDR3 reads CASRGRGGEQYV. The CDR3, as DNA: TGTGCCAGCAGGGGGAGGGGAGGGGAGCAGTACGTC.

The V call is TRBV4-3, the J call TRBJ1-2; D is possibly TRBD1 (6 bases). The CDR3 covers 16 residues. Trimming shortened V by 2 bases and J by 2 bases, and 15 bases separated the two germline ends. In germline, CDR1 is LGHNA, CDR2 YSLEER. The CDR3 is CASSQRGGYSNYGYTF. CDR3 coding DNA: TGCGCCAGCAGCCAAAGGGGGGGGTACTCCAACTATGGCTACACCTTC.

The CDR3 nucleotides read TGTGCTAGTGGTTGGACTAGCCGGTTCGAGACCCAGTACTTC. Protein: CASGWTSRFETQYF. The rearrangement links TRBV12-5 to TRBJ2-5, with 8 bases that match TRBD2. The CDR3 totals 14 residues. The V gene end was trimmed by 4 bases and the J gene end by 5 bases; junction bases not matched to a gene: 6. Germline CDR1 is LGHNT and CDR2 is FRNRAP.

This sequence joins TRBV9 and TRBJ2-5, with a weak D call TRBD2 (6 bases). V was shortened by 2 bases and J by 5 bases, with 19 bases between the two germline ends. The CDR3 covers 16 residues. The germline CDR1 and CDR2 sequences are SGDLS and YYNGEE. The CDR3 protein is CASSVGLLKGRETQYF. CDR3 DNA: TGTGCCAGCAGCGTTGGACTATTAAAAGGCCGGGAGACCCAGTACTTC.

In DNA, the CDR3 is TGCGCCAGCAGTGAGCAACTATTGCGGGATACGCAGTATTTT. As protein: CASSEQLLRDTQYF. The rearrangement uses TRBV5-1 and TRBJ2-3, with unresolved D. The ends were cut back, 5 bases at V and 6 bases at J, with 16 bases in the middle. Germline V gives CDR1 SGHRS, CDR2 YFSETQ. CDR3 length equals 14 residues.

Comment on this clone: The junction departs from germline at one end; a sequencing error may be responsible. J is TRBJ2-5 and V is TRBV7-7; no reliable D call. Germline values: CDR1 SSHAT, CDR2 FNYEAQ (reference sequence). This CDR3 is built from 14 residues. The DNA for the CDR3 is TGTGCTAGCAGCTTAGAACCGAACCAAGAGACCCAGTACTTC. This encodes CASSLEPNQETQYF.

V is TRBV5-6 and J is TRBJ2-5; D unresolved. V shed 4 bases and J shed 0 bases, with 7 bases lying between them. The CDR3 is made up of 13 amino acids. CDR1 is SGHDT and CDR2 is YYEEEE in the germline V gene. The CDR3 DNA reads as TGTGCCAGCAGCCCCATATACCAAGAGACCCAGTACTTC. This translates into CASSPIYQETQYF.